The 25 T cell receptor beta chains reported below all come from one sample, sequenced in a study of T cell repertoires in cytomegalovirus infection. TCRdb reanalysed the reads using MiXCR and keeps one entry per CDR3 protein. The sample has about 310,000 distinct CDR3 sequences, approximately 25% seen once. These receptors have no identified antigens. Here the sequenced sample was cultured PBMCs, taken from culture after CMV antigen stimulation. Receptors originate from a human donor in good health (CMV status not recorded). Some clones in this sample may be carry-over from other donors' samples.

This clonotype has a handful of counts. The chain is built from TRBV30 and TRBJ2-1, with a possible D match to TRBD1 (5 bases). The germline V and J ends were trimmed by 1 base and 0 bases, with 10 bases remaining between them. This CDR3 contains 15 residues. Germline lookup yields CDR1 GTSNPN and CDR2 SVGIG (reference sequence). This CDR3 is CAWSDSGASYNEQFF. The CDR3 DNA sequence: TGTGCCTGGAGTGACAGTGGGGCCTCCTACAATGAGCAGTTCTTC. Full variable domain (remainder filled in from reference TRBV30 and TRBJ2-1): SQTIHQWPATLVQPVGSPLSLECTVEGTSNPNLYWYRQAAGRGLQLLFYSVGIGQISSEVPQNLSASRPQDRQFILSSKKLLLSDSGFYLCAWSDSGASYNEQFFGPGTRLTVL.

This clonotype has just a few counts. CDR3 coding DNA: TGTGCCAGCAGTCGACAGCAGGAGAGGGGCTACACCTTC. Translated, it gives CASSRQQERGYTF. V gene TRBV2 combines with J gene TRBJ1-2, with a weak D call TRBD1 (5 bases). This CDR3 is 13 amino acids long. V shed 5 bases and J shed 8 bases, with 15 bases lying between them. Looked up from germline, CDR1 is SNHLY and CDR2 is FYNNEI.

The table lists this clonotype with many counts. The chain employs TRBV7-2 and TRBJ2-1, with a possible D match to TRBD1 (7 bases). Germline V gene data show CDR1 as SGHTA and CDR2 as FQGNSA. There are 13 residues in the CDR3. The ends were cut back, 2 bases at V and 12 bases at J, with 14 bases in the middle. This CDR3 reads CASSLNPQGGQFF. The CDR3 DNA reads TGTGCCAGCAGCTTAAACCCCCAGGGGGGGCAGTTCTTC.

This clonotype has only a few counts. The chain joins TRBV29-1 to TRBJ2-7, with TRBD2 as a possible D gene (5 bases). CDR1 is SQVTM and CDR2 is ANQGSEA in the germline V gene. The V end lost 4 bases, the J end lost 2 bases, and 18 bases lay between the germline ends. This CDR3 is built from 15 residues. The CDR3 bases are TGCAGCGTTGGCACGGAGGACTTACCCCCCTACGAGCAGTACTTC. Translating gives CSVGTEDLPPYEQYF.

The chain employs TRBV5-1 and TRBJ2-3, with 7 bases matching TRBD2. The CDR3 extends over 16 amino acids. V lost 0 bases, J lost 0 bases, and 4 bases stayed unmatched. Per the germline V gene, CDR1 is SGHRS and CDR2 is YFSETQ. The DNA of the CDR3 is TGCGCCAGCAGCTTGGATACGGGAGGAAGCACAGATACGCAGTATTTT. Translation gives CASSLDTGGSTDTQYF.

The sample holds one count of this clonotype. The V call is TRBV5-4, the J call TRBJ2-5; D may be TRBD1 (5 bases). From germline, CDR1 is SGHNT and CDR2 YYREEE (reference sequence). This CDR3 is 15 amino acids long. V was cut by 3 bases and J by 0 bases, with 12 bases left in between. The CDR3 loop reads CASSWGSGYQETQYF. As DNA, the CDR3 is TGTGCCAGCAGCTGGGGCTCGGGTTACCAAGAGACCCAGTACTTC. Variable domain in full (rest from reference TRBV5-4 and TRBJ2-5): ETGVTQSPTHLIKTRGQQVTLRCSSQSGHNTVSWYQQALGQGPQFIFQYYREEENGRGNFPPRFSGLQFPNYSSELNVNALELDDSALYLCASSWGSGYQETQYFGPGTRLLVL.

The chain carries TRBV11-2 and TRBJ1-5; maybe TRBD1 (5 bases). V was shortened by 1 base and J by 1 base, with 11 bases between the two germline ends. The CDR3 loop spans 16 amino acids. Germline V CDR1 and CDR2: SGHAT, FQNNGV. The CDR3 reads CASSLVGGTSNQPQHF. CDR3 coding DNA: TGTGCCAGCAGCTTAGTCGGCGGGACCAGCAATCAGCCCCAGCATTTT.

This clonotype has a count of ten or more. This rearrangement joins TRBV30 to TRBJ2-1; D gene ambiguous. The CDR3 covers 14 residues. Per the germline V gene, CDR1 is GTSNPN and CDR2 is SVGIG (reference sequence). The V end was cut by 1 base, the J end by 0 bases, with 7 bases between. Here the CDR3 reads CAWSGMSSYNEQFF. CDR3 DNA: TGTGCCTGGAGTGGGATGAGCTCCTACAATGAGCAGTTCTTC.

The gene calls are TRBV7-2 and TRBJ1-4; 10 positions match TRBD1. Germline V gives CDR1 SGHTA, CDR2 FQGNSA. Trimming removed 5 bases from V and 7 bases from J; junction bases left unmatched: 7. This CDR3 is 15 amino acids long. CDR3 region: CASSRDRGVSEKLFF. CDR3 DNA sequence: TGTGCCAGCAGCCGGGACAGGGGTGTTAGTGAAAAACTGTTTTTT.

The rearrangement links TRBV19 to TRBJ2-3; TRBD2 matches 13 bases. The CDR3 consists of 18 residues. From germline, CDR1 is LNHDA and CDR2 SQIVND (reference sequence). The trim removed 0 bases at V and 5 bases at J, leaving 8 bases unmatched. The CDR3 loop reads CASSIEGLAGSGGDTQYF. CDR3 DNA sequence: TGTGCCAGTAGTATAGAGGGACTAGCGGGATCGGGCGGAGATACGCAGTATTTT.

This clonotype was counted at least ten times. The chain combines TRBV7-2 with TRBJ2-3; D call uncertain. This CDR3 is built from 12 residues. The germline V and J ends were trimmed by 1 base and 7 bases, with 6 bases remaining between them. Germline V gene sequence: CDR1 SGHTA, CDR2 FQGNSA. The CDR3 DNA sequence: TGTGCCAGCAGCTTAGACCAAAATACGCAGTATTTT. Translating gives CASSLDQNTQYF.

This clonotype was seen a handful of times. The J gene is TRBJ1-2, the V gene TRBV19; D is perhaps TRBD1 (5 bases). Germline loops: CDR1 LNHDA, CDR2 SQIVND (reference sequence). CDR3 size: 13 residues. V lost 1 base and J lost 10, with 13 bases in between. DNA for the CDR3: TGTGCCAGTAGTATAGCCCTTGACAGATACTACACCTTC. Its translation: CASSIALDRYYTF.

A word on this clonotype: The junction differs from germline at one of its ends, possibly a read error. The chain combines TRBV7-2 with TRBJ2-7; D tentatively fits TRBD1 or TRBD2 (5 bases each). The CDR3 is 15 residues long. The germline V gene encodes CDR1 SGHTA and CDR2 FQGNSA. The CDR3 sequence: CASSPQGTPVTGKHF. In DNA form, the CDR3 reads TGTGCCAGCAGCCCCCAGGGTACTCCGGTGACGGGGAAACACTTC. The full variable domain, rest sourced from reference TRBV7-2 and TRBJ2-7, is GAGVSQSPSNKVTEKGKDVELRCDPISGHTALYWYRQSLGQGLEFLIYFQGNSAPDKSGLPSDRFSAERTGGSVSTLTIQRTQQEDSAVYLCASSPQGTPVTGKHFGPGTRLTVT.

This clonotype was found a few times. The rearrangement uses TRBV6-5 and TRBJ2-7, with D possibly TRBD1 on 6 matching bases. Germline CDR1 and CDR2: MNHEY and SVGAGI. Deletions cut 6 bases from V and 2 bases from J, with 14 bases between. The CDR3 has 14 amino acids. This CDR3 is CASSPPDSTYEQYF. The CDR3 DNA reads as TGTGCCAGCAGCCCCCCGGACAGTACCTACGAGCAGTACTTC.

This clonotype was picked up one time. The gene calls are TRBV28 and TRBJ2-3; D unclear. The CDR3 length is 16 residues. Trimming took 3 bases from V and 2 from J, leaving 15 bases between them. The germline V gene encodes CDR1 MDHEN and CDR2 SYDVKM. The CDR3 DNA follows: TGTGCCAGCAGTTTTGCAGAATCTTCTGACACAGATACGCAGTATTTT. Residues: CASSFAESSDTDTQYF.

This chain's CDR3 is CASSDVVGGGELFF. CDR3 in DNA: TGTGCCAGCAGTGATGTAGTGGGGGGAGGGGAGCTGTTTTTT. The chain combines TRBV6-1 with TRBJ2-2, with D perhaps matching TRBD2 (6 bases). CDR1 MNHNS and CDR2 SASEGT come from the germline V gene. This CDR3 is built from 14 residues. The V and J ends lost 3 bases and 8 bases respectively, with 13 bases between them.

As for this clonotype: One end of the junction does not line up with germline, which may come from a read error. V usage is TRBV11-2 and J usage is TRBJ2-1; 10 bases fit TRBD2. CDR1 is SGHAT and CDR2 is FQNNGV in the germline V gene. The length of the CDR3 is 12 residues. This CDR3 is CASSDDPSGGIF. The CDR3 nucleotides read TGTGCCAGCAGCGACGATCCTAGCGGGGGCATCTTC.

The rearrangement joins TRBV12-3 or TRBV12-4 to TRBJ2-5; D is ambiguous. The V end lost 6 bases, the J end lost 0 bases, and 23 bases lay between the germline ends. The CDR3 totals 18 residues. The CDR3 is CASSPNWVLSHHQETQYF. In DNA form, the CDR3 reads TGTGCCAGCAGCCCAAATTGGGTGCTGTCTCACCACCAAGAGACCCAGTACTTC.

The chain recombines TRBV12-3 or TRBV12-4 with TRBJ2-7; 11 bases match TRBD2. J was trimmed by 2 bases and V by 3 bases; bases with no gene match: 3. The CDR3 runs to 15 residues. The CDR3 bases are TGTGCCAGCAGTTTGGGACTAGCGGCAGCCTACGAGCAGTACGTC. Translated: CASSLGLAAAYEQYV.

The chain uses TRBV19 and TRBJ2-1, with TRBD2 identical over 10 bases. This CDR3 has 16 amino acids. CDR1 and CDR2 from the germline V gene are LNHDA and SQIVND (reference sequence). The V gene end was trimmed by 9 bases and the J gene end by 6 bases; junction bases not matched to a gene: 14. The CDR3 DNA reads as TGTGCCAGCAAATACTCAGCGGGAGGGCCTGTCAATGAGCAGTTCTTC. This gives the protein CASKYSAGGPVNEQFF.

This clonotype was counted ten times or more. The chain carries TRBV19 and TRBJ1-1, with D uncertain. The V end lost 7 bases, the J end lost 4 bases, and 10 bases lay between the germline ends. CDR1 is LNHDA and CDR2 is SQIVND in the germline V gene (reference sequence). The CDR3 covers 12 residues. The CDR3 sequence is CASKARTTEAFF. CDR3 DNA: TGTGCCAGTAAGGCCCGAACCACTGAAGCTTTCTTT. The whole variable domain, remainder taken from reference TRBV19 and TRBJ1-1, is DGGITQSPKYLFRKEGQNVTLSCEQNLNHDAMYWYRQDPGQGLRLIYYSQIVNDFQKGDIAEGYSVSREKKESFPLTVTSAQKNPTAFYLCASKARTTEAFFGQGTRLTVV.

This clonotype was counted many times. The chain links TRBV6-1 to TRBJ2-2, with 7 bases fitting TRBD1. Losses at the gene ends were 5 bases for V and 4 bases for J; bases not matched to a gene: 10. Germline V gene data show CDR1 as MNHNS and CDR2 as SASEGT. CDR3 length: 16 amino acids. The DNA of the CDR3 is TGTGCCAGCAGTTTAGACAGGGCGTTGATCACCGGGGAGCTGTTTTTT. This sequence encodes CASSLDRALITGELFF.

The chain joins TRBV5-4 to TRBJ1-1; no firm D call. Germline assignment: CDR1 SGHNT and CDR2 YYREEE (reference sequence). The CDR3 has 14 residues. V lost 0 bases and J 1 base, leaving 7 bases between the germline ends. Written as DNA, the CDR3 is TGTGCCAGCAGCTTGGTACAAGCGAACACTGAAGCTTTCTTT. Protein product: CASSLVQANTEAFF.

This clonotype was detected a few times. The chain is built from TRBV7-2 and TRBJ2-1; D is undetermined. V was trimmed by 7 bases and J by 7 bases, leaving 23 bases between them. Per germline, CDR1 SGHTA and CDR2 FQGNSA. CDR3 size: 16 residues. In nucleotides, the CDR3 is TGTGCCAGCACCACCAGCTCTCAGGAAGTTAGAAATGAGCAGTTCTTC. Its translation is CASTTSSQEVRNEQFF.

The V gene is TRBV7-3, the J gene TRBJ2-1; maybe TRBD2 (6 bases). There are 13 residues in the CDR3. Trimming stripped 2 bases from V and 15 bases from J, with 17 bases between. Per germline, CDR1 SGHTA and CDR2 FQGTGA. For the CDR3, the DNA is TGTGCCAGCAGCTTACTCGGGACTCCCAGGAGGTTCTTC. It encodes CASSLLGTPRRFF.